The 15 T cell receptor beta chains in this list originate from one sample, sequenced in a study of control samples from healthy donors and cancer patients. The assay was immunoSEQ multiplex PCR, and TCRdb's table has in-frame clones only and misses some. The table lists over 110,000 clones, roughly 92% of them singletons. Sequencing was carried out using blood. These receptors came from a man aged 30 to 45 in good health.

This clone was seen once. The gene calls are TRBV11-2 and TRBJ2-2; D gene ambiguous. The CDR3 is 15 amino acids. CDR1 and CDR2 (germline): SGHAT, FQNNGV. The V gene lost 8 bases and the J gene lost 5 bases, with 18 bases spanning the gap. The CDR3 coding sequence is TGTGCCAGCCGCCCCACTGACCAAGCGACCGGGGAGCTGTTTTTT. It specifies CASRPTDQATGELFF.

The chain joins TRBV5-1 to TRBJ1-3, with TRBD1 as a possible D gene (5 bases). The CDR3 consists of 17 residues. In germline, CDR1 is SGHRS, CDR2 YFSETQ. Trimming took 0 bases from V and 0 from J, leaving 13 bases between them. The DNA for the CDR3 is TGCGCCAGCAGCTTGGCCGGGCTGGGACCCTCTGGAAACACCATATATTTT. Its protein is CASSLAGLGPSGNTIYF. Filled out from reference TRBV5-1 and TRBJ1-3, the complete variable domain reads KAGVTQTPRYLIKTRGQQVTLSCSPISGHRSVSWYQQTPGQGLQFLFEYFSETQRNKGNFPGRFSGRQFSNSRSEMNVSTLELGDSALYLCASSLAGLGPSGNTIYFGEGSWLTVV.

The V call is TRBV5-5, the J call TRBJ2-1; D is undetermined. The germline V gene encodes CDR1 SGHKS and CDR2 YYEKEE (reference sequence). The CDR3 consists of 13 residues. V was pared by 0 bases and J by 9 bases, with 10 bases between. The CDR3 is CASSLGLKGEQFF. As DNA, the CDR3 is TGTGCCAGCAGCTTGGGGCTGAAGGGTGAGCAGTTCTTC.

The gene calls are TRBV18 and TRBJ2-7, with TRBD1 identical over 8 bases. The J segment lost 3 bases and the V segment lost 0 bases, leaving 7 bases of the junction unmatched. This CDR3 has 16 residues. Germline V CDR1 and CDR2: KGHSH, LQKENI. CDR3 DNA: TGTGCCAGCTCACCACCCGCCCAGGACAGGGTCTACGAGCAGTACTTC. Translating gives CASSPPAQDRVYEQYF. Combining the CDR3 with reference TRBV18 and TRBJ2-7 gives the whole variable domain NAGVMQNPRHLVRRRGQEARLRCSPMKGHSHVYWYRQLPEEGLKFMVYLQKENIIDESGMPKERFSAEFPKEGPSILRIQQVVRGDSAAYFCASSPPAQDRVYEQYFGPGTRLTVT.

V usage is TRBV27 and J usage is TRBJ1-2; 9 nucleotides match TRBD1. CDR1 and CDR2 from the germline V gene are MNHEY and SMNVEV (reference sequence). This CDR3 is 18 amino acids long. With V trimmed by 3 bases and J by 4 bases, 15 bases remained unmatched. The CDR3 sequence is CASSFLPGQGPTSYGYTF. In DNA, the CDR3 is TGTGCCAGCAGTTTCCTCCCGGGACAGGGTCCCACCAGCTATGGCTACACCTTC.

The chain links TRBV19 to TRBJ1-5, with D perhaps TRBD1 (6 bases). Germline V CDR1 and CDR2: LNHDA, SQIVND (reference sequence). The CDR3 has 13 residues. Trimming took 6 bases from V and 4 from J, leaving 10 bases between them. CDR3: CASSAQGNQPQHF. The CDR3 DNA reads TGTGCCAGTAGCGCGCAGGGGAATCAGCCCCAGCATTTT.

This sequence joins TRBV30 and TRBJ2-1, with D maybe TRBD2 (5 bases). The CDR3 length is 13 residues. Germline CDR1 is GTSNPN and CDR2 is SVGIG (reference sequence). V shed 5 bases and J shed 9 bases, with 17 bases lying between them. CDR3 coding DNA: TGTGCCTGGGATGACGTTTCCCGGGGTGAGCAGTTCTTC. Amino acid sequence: CAWDDVSRGEQFF.

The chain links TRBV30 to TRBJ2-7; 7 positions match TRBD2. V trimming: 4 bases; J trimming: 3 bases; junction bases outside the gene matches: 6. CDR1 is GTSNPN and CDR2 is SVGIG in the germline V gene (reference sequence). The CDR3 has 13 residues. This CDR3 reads CAWIGSGFYEQYF. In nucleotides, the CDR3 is TGTGCCTGGATCGGTAGCGGGTTCTACGAGCAGTACTTC.

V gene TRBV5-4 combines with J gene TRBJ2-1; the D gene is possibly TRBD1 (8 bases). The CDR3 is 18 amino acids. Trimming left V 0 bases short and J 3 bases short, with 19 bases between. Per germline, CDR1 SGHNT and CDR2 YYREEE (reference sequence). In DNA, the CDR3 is TGTGCCAGCAGCTTGGGGGGGACAGGCGGGAGAAGCTACAATGAGCAGTTCTTC. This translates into CASSLGGTGGRSYNEQFF.

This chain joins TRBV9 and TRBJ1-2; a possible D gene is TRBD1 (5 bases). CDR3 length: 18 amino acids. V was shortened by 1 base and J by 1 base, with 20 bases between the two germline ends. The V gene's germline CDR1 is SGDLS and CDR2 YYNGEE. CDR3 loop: CASSVLGESGRHNYGYTF. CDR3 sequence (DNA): TGTGCCAGCAGCGTACTCGGTGAATCGGGACGCCATAACTATGGCTACACCTTC.

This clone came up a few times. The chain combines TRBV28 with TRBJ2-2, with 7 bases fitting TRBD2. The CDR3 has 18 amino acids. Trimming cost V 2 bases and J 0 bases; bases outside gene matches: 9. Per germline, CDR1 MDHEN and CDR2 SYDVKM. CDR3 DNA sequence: TGTGCCAGCAGTTTACCAAGACTAGCTACGGCGAACACCGGGGAGCTGTTTTTT. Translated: CASSLPRLATANTGELFF.

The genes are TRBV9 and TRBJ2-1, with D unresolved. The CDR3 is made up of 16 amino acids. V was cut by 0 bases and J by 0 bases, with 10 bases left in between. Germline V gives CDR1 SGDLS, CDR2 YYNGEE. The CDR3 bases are TGTGCCAGCAGCGTAGGCGAGAAGATCTCCTACAATGAGCAGTTCTTC. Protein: CASSVGEKISYNEQFF.

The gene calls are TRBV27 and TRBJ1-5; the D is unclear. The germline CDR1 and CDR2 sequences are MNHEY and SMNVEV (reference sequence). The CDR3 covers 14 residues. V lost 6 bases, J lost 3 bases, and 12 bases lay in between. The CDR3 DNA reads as TGTGCCAGCAGCGCGGAAACCACCAATCAGCCCCAGCATTTT. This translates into CASSAETTNQPQHF.

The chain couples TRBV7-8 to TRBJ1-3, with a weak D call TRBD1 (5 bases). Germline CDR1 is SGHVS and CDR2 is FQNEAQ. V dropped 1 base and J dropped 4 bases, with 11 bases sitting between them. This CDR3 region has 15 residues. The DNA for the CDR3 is TGTGCCAGCAGCTTAGAACGACAGTGGGGAAACACCATATATTTT. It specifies CASSLERQWGNTIYF. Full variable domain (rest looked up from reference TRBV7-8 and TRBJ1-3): GAGVSQSPRYKVAKRGQDVALRCDPISGHVSLFWYQQALGQGPEFLTYFQNEAQLDKSGLPSDRFFAERPEGSVSTLKIQRTQQEDSAVYLCASSLERQWGNTIYFGEGSWLTVV.

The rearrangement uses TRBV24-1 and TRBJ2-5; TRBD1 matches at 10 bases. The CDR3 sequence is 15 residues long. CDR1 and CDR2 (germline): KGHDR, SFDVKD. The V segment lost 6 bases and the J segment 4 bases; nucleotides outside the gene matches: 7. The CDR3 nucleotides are TGTGCCACCAGTCGTGGGACAGGGGCGGGAGAGACCCAGTACTTC. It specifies CATSRGTGAGETQYF.